This T cell receptor beta chain was observed in a study of blood T cell repertoires in COVID-19. Study-wide background: Samples of COVID-19 (acute and convalescent) were obtained from the United States, Italy and Spain. Sources were T cells, B-cell-depleted T cells, or PBMCs; the material itself was cDNA or gDNA.

CDR3 length equals 15 residues. The germline CDR1 and CDR2 sequences are LGHDT and YNNKEL (reference sequence). Trimming shortened V by 4 bases and J by 5 bases, and 16 bases separated the two germline ends. Per the original methods: Amplification with reference gene primers provided the estimates of nucleated cell counts. Profiled with immunoSEQ multiplex PCR; TCRdb holds only in-frame clones, not every one. V and J calls and clone size are given by that table; D and trimming were obtained from the DNA. In the table there are 200,000 to 300,000 clones, 84% of which are singletons. The chain carries TRBV3-1 (or the pseudogene TRBV3-2) and TRBJ2-3; weak D call: TRBD1 (5 bases). This TCR came from a man aged 45 to 65 with acute or convalescent COVID-19. The sample was peripheral blood. The CDR3 here is CASSRTGLYVDTQYF. The DNA of the CDR3 is TGTGCCAGCAGCCGAACAGGCCTCTACGTAGATACGCAGTATTTT.